The sequence of this T cell receptor (beta chain) was determined in a study of T cell repertoires in cytomegalovirus infection. On the study more broadly: It can be stated that public TCR beta signatures indicated CMV infection as well as a matching HLA type.

V was pared by 5 bases and J by 0 bases, with 14 bases between. Germline V lookup: CDR1 SGHTA, CDR2 FQGNSA. This CDR3 has 16 amino acids. There are many counts of this clonotype. TCRdb re-called the reads through MiXCR, storing one row per CDR3 protein. This sample has around 190,000 distinct CDR3 sequences, with approximately 15% found just once. The gene calls are TRBV7-2 and TRBJ2-4, with D possibly being TRBD1 (7 bases). The sequenced sample was PBMCs. The clonotype originates from a human donor in good health (CMV status not recorded). Some clones in this sample may be carry-over from other donors' samples. The CDR3, as DNA: TGTGCCAGCAGCCCCAGGGGGACTCTAGCCAAAAACATTCAGTACTTC. Translation: CASSPRGTLAKNIQYF.